The TCR beta chain under discussion was sequenced for a study of quantifying T cell responses using KT2 cells. Study-level background: RNA was reverse transcribed with TCR alpha and beta constant-region primers.

Unfractionated PBMC were spiked with known numbers of KT2 clone cells. An oligo carrying a UMI was ligated to the cDNA 3' end. First-round PCR used roughly 4 cycles and beta primers RC1.1 and RC1.2 covering TRBC1 and TRBC2. From the second PCR onward, TCR alpha and beta chains were processed separately. TCRdb reprocessed the UMI-ligation and nested PCR reads with MiXCR, giving one entry per CDR3 protein. The sample shows approximately 43,000 distinct CDR3 sequences, over 15% of them seen only once. Findings and limits, study-wide: Very high KT2 spike-in numbers caused saturation in KT2 sequence detection. KT2 sequences were detected down to about one KT2 cell per 100,000 PBMC.

The sample holds a few counts of this clonotype. The antigen is unknown. Sequencing was carried out using PBMCs spiked with cells of the T cell clone KT2. This clonotype was sampled from a human donor.

Here the CDR3 reads CASSPDRGRGGELFF. CDR3 nucleotides: TGTGCCAGCAGCCCCGACAGGGGAAGGGGCGGGGAGCTGTTTTTT. The chain combines TRBV7-9 with TRBJ2-2; 8 bases are a match to TRBD1. Germline CDR1 and CDR2: SEHNR and FQNEAQ (reference sequence). V was pared by 5 bases and J by 7 bases, with 9 bases of the junction left unmatched. The CDR3 covers 15 residues.